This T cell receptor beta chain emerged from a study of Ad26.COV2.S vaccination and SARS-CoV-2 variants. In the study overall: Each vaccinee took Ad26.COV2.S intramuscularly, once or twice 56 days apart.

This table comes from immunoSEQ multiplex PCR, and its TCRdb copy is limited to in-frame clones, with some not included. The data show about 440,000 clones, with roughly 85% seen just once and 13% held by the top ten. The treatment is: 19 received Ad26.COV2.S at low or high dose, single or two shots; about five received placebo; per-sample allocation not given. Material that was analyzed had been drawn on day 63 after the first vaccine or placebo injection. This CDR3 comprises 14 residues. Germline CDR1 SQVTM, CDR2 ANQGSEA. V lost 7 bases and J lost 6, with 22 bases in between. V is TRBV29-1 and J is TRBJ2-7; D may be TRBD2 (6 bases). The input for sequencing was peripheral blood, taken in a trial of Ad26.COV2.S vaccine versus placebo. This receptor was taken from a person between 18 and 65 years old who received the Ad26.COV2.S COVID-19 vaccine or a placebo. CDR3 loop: CSALLGGTRSEQYF. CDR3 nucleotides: TGCAGCGCCCTCCTGGGCGGGACTCGGAGCGAGCAGTACTTC.